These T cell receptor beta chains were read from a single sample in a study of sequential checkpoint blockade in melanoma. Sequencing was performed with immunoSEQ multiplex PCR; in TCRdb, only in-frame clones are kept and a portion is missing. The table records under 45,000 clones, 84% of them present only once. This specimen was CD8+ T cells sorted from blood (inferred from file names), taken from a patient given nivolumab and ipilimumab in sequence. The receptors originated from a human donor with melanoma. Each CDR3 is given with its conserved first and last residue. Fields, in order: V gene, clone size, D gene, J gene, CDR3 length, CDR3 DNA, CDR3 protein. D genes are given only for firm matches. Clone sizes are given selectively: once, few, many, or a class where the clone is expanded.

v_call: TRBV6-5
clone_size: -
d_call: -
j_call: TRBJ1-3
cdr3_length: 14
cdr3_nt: TGTGCCAGCAGTTACAGGAGCTCTGGAAACACCATATATTTT
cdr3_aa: CASSYRSSGNTIYF

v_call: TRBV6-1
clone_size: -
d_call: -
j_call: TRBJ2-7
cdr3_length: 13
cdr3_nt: TGTGCCAGCAGTCTTGGACAGCACTACGAGCAGTACTTC
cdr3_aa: CASSLGQHYEQYF

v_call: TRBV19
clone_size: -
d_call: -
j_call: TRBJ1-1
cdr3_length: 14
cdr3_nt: TGTGCCAGTAGTTTCTCCTCGGGTATCACTGAAGCTTTCTTT
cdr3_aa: CASSFSSGITEAFF

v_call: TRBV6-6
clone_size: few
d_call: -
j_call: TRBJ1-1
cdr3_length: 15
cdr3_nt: TGTGCCAGCAGTTATACGGCAGGGAGGGACACTGAAGCTTTCTTT
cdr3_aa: CASSYTAGRDTEAFF

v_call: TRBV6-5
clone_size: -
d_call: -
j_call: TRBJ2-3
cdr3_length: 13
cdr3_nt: TGTGCCAGCAGTTACGGGAGAGTAGATACGCAGTATTTT
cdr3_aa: CASSYGRVDTQYF

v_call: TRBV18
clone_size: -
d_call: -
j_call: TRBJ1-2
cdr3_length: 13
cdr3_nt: TGTGCCAGCTCACCAGGGGGCGAAAATGGCTACACCTTC
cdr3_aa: CASSPGGENGYTF

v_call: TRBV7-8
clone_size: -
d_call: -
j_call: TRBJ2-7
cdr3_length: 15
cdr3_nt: TGTGCCAGCAGCCCACCTAATCAGGTCCCCTACGAGCAGTACTTC
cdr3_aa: CASSPPNQVPYEQYF

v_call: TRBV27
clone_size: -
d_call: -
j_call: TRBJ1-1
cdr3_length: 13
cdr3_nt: TGTGCCACCTGGGGAACAGGGAACACTGAAGCTTTCTTT
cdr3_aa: CATWGTGNTEAFF

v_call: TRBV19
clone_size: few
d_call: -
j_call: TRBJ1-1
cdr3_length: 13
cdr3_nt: TGTGCCAGTAGATCGGGGGGGAACACTGAAGCTTTCTTT
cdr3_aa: CASRSGGNTEAFF

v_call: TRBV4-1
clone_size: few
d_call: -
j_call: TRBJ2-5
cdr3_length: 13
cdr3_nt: TGCGCCAGCAGCCAAGTGGGGCTGGAGACCCAGTACTTC
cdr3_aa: CASSQVGLETQYF

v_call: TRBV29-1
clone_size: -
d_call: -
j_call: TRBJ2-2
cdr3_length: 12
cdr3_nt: TGCAGCGTTGAAGAGGAGTTGGGGGAGCTGTTTTTT
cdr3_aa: CSVEEELGELFF